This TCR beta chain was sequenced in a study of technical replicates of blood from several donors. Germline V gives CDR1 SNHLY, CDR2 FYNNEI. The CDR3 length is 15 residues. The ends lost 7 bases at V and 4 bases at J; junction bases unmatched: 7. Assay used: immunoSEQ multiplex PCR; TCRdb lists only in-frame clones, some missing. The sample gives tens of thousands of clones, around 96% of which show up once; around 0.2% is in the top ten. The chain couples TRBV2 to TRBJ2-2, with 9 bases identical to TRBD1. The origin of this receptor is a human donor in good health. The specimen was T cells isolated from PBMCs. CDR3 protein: CASTTGQGRTGELFF. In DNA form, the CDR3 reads TGTGCCAGCACTACGGGACAGGGTCGCACCGGGGAGCTGTTTTTT.